One and the same sample provided the 10 T cell receptor beta chains below, sequenced in a study of T cells in localized non-small cell lung cancer. The data were produced by immunoSEQ multiplex PCR, yet TCRdb's version contains in-frame clones alone and is incomplete. The repertoire holds approximately 11,000 clones, over 65% seen once, with 25% to 35% in the top ten. This specimen was peripheral blood, taken before any cancer treatment. The source is a male donor older than 55 with stage I lung adenocarcinoma.

The rearrangement links TRBV5-4 to TRBJ2-1, with 12 bases that match TRBD2. The CDR3 is made up of 17 amino acids. With V trimmed by 4 bases and J by 8 bases, 13 bases remained unmatched. In germline, CDR1 is SGHNT, CDR2 YYREEE (reference sequence). Written as DNA, the CDR3 is TGTGCCAGCAGCCAAGCCGGACTAGCGGGGCTTGGGGATGAGCAGTTCTTC. This gives the protein CASSQAGLAGLGDEQFF.

The V call is TRBV9, the J call TRBJ1-1; D not certain. The CDR3 is 14 residues long. CDR1 SGDLS and CDR2 YYNGEE come from the germline V gene. Trimming took off 3 bases at V and 0 bases at J, with 9 bases between the two ends. The CDR3 sequence is CASSATLMNTEAFF. CDR3 nucleotide sequence: TGTGCCAGCAGCGCCACACTCATGAACACTGAAGCTTTCTTT. Complete variable domain (other parts from reference TRBV9 and TRBJ1-1): DSGVTQTPKHLITATGQRVTLRCSPRSGDLSVYWYQQSLDQGLQFLIQYYNGEERAKGNILERFSAQQFPDLHSELNLSSLELGDSALYFCASSATLMNTEAFFGQGTRLTVV.

The chain recombines TRBV7-2 with TRBJ2-1; D is perhaps TRBD1 (5 bases). The germline V and J ends were trimmed by 3 bases and 3 bases, with 12 bases remaining between them. The CDR3 contains 15 residues. Germline-derived CDR1 and CDR2 are SGHTA and FQGNSA. CDR3 sequence reads: CASSFQGNRYNEQFF. The DNA of the CDR3 is TGTGCCAGCAGCTTTCAGGGAAATCGCTACAATGAGCAGTTCTTC.

The J gene is TRBJ2-5, the V gene TRBV11-1; D may be TRBD2 (6 bases). The CDR3 is made up of 16 amino acids. With 3 bases removed from V and 4 bases from J, the gap between germline ends came to 18 bases. The germline V gene encodes CDR1 SGHAT and CDR2 FQDESV (reference sequence). CDR3 sequence: CASSLGLGARGETQYF. In nucleotides, the CDR3 is TGTGCCAGCAGCTTGGGACTCGGGGCGAGGGGAGAGACCCAGTACTTC. The full variable domain, completed using reference TRBV11-1 and TRBJ2-5, is EAEVAQSPRYKITEKSQAVAFWCDPISGHATLYWYRQILGQGPELLVQFQDESVVDDSQLPKDRFSAERLKGVDSTLKIQPAELGDSAMYLCASSLGLGARGETQYFGPGTRLLVL.

With respect to this clone: This CDR3 is also generated by other DNA sequences in the sample. This sequence joins TRBV9 and TRBJ1-6; a weak D match, TRBD1 (5 bases). Germline V CDR1 and CDR2: SGDLS, YYNGEE. Between the trimmed V and J ends, which lost 4 bases and 7 bases, there was a span of 15 bases. CDR3 length equals 15 residues. The CDR3 reads CASSTGQGGNSPLHF. As DNA, the CDR3 is TGTGCCAGCAGCACAGGCCAGGGCGGGAATTCACCCCTCCACTTT.

The gene calls are TRBV18 and TRBJ1-1; D unclear. Trimming left V 2 bases short and J 5 bases short, with 9 bases between. Germline-derived CDR1 and CDR2 are KGHSH and LQKENI. This CDR3 comprises 13 residues. CDR3 nucleotide sequence: TGTGCCAGCTCACCATCGAGGGAAACTGAAGCTTTCTTT. Translated: CASSPSRETEAFF.

This sequence joins TRBV7-2 and TRBJ2-5, with 7 bases aligning to TRBD1. Per the germline V gene, CDR1 is SGHTA and CDR2 is FQGNSA. Trimming removed 5 bases from V and 4 bases from J; junction bases left unmatched: 7. The length of the CDR3 is 14 residues. The DNA for the CDR3 is TGTGCCAGCAGCATCACAGGGGCGGGAGAGACCCAGTACTTC. Protein product: CASSITGAGETQYF.

This sequence joins TRBV7-8 and TRBJ2-7, with D unresolved. This CDR3 comprises 12 residues. CDR1 is SGHVS, CDR2 FQNEAQ, per germline. V was pared by 7 bases and J by 3 bases, with 10 bases between. CDR3 region: CASKDFFYEQYF. CDR3 in DNA: TGTGCCAGCAAGGATTTTTTCTACGAGCAGTACTTC.

The gene calls are TRBV21-1 and TRBJ1-1; the table's D call, TRBD1, was not checked against the DNA. TRBV21-1 is a documented pseudogene. This CDR3 is built from 17 residues. The CDR3 sequence is CASSKPFRPGENTEAFF. The DNA for the CDR3 is TGTGCCAGCAGCAAACCTTTCAGGCCAGGGGAGAACACTGAAGCTTTCTTT.

This CDR3 reads CASSLDAYEQYF. The CDR3 DNA reads as TGTGCCAGCAGCTTAGACGCCTACGAGCAGTACTTC. This sequence joins TRBV11-2 and TRBJ2-7; D is uncertain. Germline V CDR1 and CDR2: SGHAT, FQNNGV. V dropped 0 bases and J dropped 2 bases, with 2 bases sitting between them. The CDR3 sequence is 12 residues long.